This T cell receptor (beta chain) emerged from a study of shared T cell receptors in the human thymus. Germline V gives CDR1 SGHRS, CDR2 YFSETQ. V lost 5 bases and J lost 1; bases outside the gene matches: 6. CDR3 size: 18 residues. TCRdb keeps only in-frame clones here, not all; method: immunoSEQ multiplex PCR. The table includes hundreds of thousands of clones, more than 70% detected once. The data also belong to a second study, concerning human thymus T cells. That source reports: Having corrective surgery for congenital heart defects, healthy Finnish infants were the ones who donated. Resected material from corrective heart surgery provided the thymus tissue analysed. Blood and thymic repertoires both appeared biased in V and J gene usage. Among unrelated individuals, related research reported thymic repertoires that overlapped highly.

This clonotype was obtained from a boy younger than two with a congenital heart defect. The gene calls are TRBV5-1 and TRBJ2-1; the match to TRBD2 covers 16 bases. The source material was thymocytes. In nucleotides, the CDR3 is TGCGCCAGCAGTAAGGGACTAGCGGGGGGGCCTTCCTACAATGAGCAGTTCTTC. Translation: CASSKGLAGGPSYNEQFF.